This T cell receptor (beta chain) came from a study of shared clonotypes between healthy human individuals. Sequenced by immunoSEQ multiplex PCR; TCRdb stores in-frame clones only, minus some. The sample holds some 2.3 million clones; approximately 95% are singletons and the top ten take 0.39%. V was pared by 0 bases and J by 8 bases, with 7 bases of the junction left unmatched. This CDR3 contains 16 residues. CDR1 SGDLS and CDR2 YYNGEE come from the germline V gene. The rearrangement uses TRBV9 and TRBJ2-1; TRBD2 matches 11 bases. The material sequenced was naive CD4+ T cells from PBMCs. The sample's subset: CD45RA+ positively selected. The sequence was obtained from a man aged 18 to 30 in good health. Some clones in this sample may be carry-over from other donors' samples. The CDR3 is CASSVGSSGRVDEQFF. The CDR3 coding sequence is TGTGCCAGCAGCGTAGGAAGTAGCGGGAGGGTTGATGAGCAGTTCTTC.